A selection of T cell receptor beta chains follows, all from one sample in a study of blood T cell repertoires in COVID-19. Profiling relied on immunoSEQ multiplex PCR, and the TCRdb table lists in-frame clones only, not all of them. This table holds some 140,000 clones, approximately 86% found once. Sequenced material: peripheral blood. These receptors were obtained from a man between 60 and 70 years old with COVID-19, enrolled during active disease. Each CDR3 is given with its conserved first and last residue.

>TRBV7-8|TRBJ2-7
CASSLTGGTSYEQYF
>TRBV6-5|TRBJ1-6
CASRPFRIQGSPLHF
>TRBV24-1|TRBJ2-1
CATSDAPPRVHEQFF
>TRBV7-8|TRBJ1-4
CASSLERAELFF
>TRBV7-2|TRBJ2-2
CASSLQVGDTGELFF
>TRBV5-6|TRBJ2-3
CASSSRLRVLTDTQYF
>TRBV3-1/TRBV3-2|TRBJ2-3
CASIKRQGGSGDTQYF
>TRBV5-1|TRBJ1-1
CASSKTHPDRLNTEAFF
>TRBV19|TRBJ2-3
CATKVTGGADTQYF
>TRBV5-4|TRBJ2-7
CASSLVSSEQYF
>TRBV15|TRBJ2-1
CATSRDLGGGLNEQFF
>TRBV7-8|TRBJ2-5
CASSSASLLIGKTQYF
>TRBV7-2|TRBJ2-1
CASSSRGGPSSYNEQFF
>TRBV24-1|TRBJ2-7
CATRTTGEIYEQYF
>TRBV7-3|TRBJ2-3
CASSLLDLKSTDTQYF
>TRBV18|TRBJ1-1
CASSNSQGATLVEAFF
>TRBV18|TRBJ2-1
CASLTLTGVSYNEQFF
>TRBV11-3|TRBJ2-2
CASSGEGTGELFF
>TRBV2|TRBJ1-1
CAKPGQGRGSTEAFF
>TRBV6-2/TRBV6-3|TRBJ1-1
CASSYAGRGTEAFF